Sequencing of this TCR beta chain was carried out in a study of T cells expressing NK-cell markers. Overall study findings and caveats: Each of several donors carried dominant NKG2C+ clonotypes accounting for about 1.0-7.0% of CD8+ T cells.

The CDR3 is 11 residues long. Germline V lookup: CDR1 SNHLY, CDR2 FYNNEI. UMIs accompanied the 5'RACE template switching by which TCR beta cDNA was made. From the 5' RACE reads, TCRdb lists one entry per CDR3 protein and no DNA. In all, the sample yields 150,000 or so distinct CDR3 sequences. With respect to this clonotype: Its cognate antigen is unknown.

This chain uses TRBV2 with TRBJ2-1. The source of this sequence is a woman between 45 and 60 years old in good health. What was sequenced was blood T cells: a sorted CD56 or NKG2C T cell subset, CD4+ or CD8+ T cells, or bulk PBMC T cells (not recorded which). The CDR3 spells CASSTSVEQFF. Full variable domain (rest looked up from reference TRBV2 and TRBJ2-1): EPEVTQTPSHQVTQMGQEVILRCVPISNHLYFYWYRQILGQKVEFLVSFYNNEISEKSEIFDDQFSVERPDGSNFTLKIRSTKLEDSAMYFCASSTSVEQFFGPGTRLTVL.